The clone carrying this TCR beta chain was counted only a few times. No antigen is known for it. TCRdb redid the calling of the 5' RACE reads with MiXCR, one entry per CDR3 protein. The table lists 700,000 to 1,000,000 distinct CDR3 sequences, 10% to 15% of them singletons. The data are from a study of CD8 T cells in ankylosing spondylitis. General observations from the study: A motif of several highly homologous TCR beta variants was seen as apparently characteristic of ankylosing spondylitis blood.

This receptor was obtained from a male donor with ankylosing spondylitis. Input material: blood, either unsorted or a sorted T cell fraction (not recorded which).

In nucleotides, the CDR3 is TGTGCCAGCGCGGGACAGGGAACCGGGGAGCTGTTTTTT. This sequence encodes CASAGQGTGELFF. The J gene is TRBJ2-2, the V gene TRBV27; 9 bases align to TRBD1. Germline V gives CDR1 MNHEY, CDR2 SMNVEV (reference sequence). The CDR3 has 13 amino acids. V shed 8 bases and J 5 bases; nucleotides not matched to a gene: 3.